Sequencing of this T cell receptor beta chain was carried out in a study of PD-1 blockade in classical Hodgkin lymphoma. Each patient's relapse followed autologous stem cell transplantation, and brentuximab vedotin exposure varied. The CDR3 is made up of 15 amino acids. Germline V gene data show CDR1 as MDHEN and CDR2 as SYDVKM. V was clipped by 5 bases and J by 1 base; unmatched bases: 5. TCRdb's table, derived via immunoSEQ multiplex PCR, lists solely in-frame clones and lacks some. The sample has roughly 140,000 clones, 78% seen once. Specimen: peripheral blood mononuclear cells (PBMCs), collected before the second cycle of nivolumab. The chain has TRBV28 and TRBJ2-3, with 8 bases that match TRBD2. This clonotype originated in a human donor with classical Hodgkin lymphoma. The CDR3 coding sequence is TGTGCCAGCAGTGGCCGGGAGGGTGGCACAGATACGCAGTATTTT. The encoded protein is CASSGREGGTDTQYF.